These 18 T cell receptor beta chains were sequenced from one sample in a study of T cell responses to AZD1222 COVID-19 vaccine. TCRdb keeps only in-frame clones here, not all; method: immunoSEQ multiplex PCR. The sample includes tens of thousands of clones, around nine tenths of them seen just once. Source: peripheral blood, taken 28 days after the second AZD1222 dose. Receptor source: an adult who received the AZD1222 COVID-19 vaccine.

V gene TRBV7-3 combines with J gene TRBJ2-3, with D perhaps TRBD2 (6 bases). The germline V gene has CDR1 SGHTA and CDR2 FQGTGA. This CDR3 spans 15 amino acids. Trimming cost V 4 bases and J 0 bases, with 11 bases left between them. The CDR3 coding sequence is TGTGCCAGCAGCTCGGCGGGGTCTAGCACAGATACGCAGTATTTT. This sequence encodes CASSSAGSSTDTQYF.

The V gene is TRBV4-1, the J gene TRBJ1-2; D uncertain. CDR1 and CDR2 (germline): MGHRA, YSYEKL. This CDR3 is built from 14 residues. V was pared by 0 bases and J by 7 bases, with 12 bases between. The CDR3 region has the DNA TGCGCCAGCAGCCAAGATCCGGGTTCTGGTGGCTACACCTTC. Encoded protein: CASSQDPGSGGYTF.

V is TRBV6-6 and J is TRBJ1-6; D might be TRBD1 (6 bases). There are 14 residues in the CDR3. Trimming stripped 6 bases from V and 5 bases from J, with 11 bases between. Germline values: CDR1 MNHNY, CDR2 SVGAGI (reference sequence). For the CDR3, the DNA is TGTGCCAGCAGAGGGGGGAACCATAATTCACCCCTCCACTTT. Residues: CASRGGNHNSPLHF.

The V gene is TRBV7-9, the J gene TRBJ1-1; no firm D call. The germline CDR1 and CDR2 sequences are SEHNR and FQNEAQ (reference sequence). The CDR3 contains 13 residues. The V end lost 5 bases, the J end lost 3 bases, and 10 bases lay between the germline ends. CDR3: CASSPGWDTEAFF. The CDR3 DNA reads TGTGCCAGCAGCCCAGGTTGGGACACTGAAGCTTTCTTT.

The chain is built from TRBV7-6 and TRBJ2-3; 16 nucleotides line up with TRBD2. Germline-derived CDR1 and CDR2 are SGHVS and FNYEAQ. After removal of 1 base from V and 2 bases from J, the junction contained 15 bases not matched to a gene. The CDR3 extends over 22 amino acids. In DNA form, the CDR3 reads TGTGCCAGCAGCTTAGGATCAGGATTGGGACTAGCGGGGGGGCGGGCCACAGATACGCAGTATTTT. Protein: CASSLGSGLGLAGGRATDTQYF.

The chain joins TRBV11-2 to TRBJ2-2; the D is unclear. Germline CDR1 SGHAT, CDR2 FQNNGV. The CDR3 is 14 residues long. Trimming left V 8 bases short and J 1 base short, with 11 bases between. The CDR3 nucleotides read TGTGCCAGCGGAACCAGGCGGAACACCGGGGAGCTGTTTTTT. Encoded protein: CASGTRRNTGELFF.

This clone was detected a few times. V usage is TRBV29-1 and J usage is TRBJ1-2; TRBD1 matches 7 bases. The CDR3 has 12 amino acids. Germline values: CDR1 SQVTM, CDR2 ANQGSEA. J lost 8 bases, V lost 4 bases, and 7 bases had no gene match. Here the CDR3 reads CSVGDSKEGYTF. CDR3 bases: TGCAGCGTTGGGGACAGCAAGGAGGGCTACACCTTC.

The genes are TRBV30 and TRBJ1-5; the D gene is possibly TRBD1 (6 bases). The V end was cut by 4 bases, the J end by 7 bases, with 14 bases between. Per the germline V gene, CDR1 is GTSNPN and CDR2 is SVGIG (reference sequence). There are 13 residues in the CDR3. The CDR3 loop is CAWNPSGDQPQHF. CDR3 nucleotides: TGTGCCTGGAACCCGTCAGGGGACCAGCCCCAGCATTTT.

The sample holds a few counts of this clone. The rearrangement uses TRBV3-1 (or the pseudogene TRBV3-2) and TRBJ1-3; D ambiguous. V lost 1 base to trimming and J lost 2 bases, with 3 bases between them. CDR1 and CDR2 (germline): LGHDT, YNNKEL (reference sequence). The CDR3 length is 13 residues. CDR3 sequence (DNA): TGTGCCAGCAGCCAAGCTGCTGGAAACACCATATATTTT. It yields the protein CASSQAAGNTIYF.

The chain couples TRBV7-8 to TRBJ2-5, with D unclear. Deletions cut 5 bases from V and 1 base from J, with 8 bases between. Germline assignment: CDR1 SGHVS and CDR2 FQNEAQ. This CDR3 is built from 13 residues. As DNA, the CDR3 is TGTGCCAGCAGCCGCGGCGTCCAAGAGACCCAGTACTTC. Protein sequence: CASSRGVQETQYF.

The chain recombines TRBV18 with TRBJ2-1, with D uncertain. There are 15 residues in the CDR3. CDR1 is KGHSH, CDR2 LQKENI, per germline. Trimming pared 0 bases from V and 6 bases from J, leaving 12 bases between. The CDR3 protein is CASSPPESKGNEQFF. CDR3 nucleotides: TGTGCCAGCTCACCACCAGAGTCGAAGGGCAATGAGCAGTTCTTC.

The J gene is TRBJ2-2, the V gene TRBV5-4, with D possibly being TRBD1 or TRBD2 (6 bases each). In germline, CDR1 is SGHNT, CDR2 YYREEE (reference sequence). Trimming left V 2 bases short and J 4 bases short, with 15 bases between. CDR3 size: 16 residues. CDR3 nucleotide sequence: TGTGCCAGCAGCTTTGGGGGCGGGGAGGTCACCGGGGAGCTGTTTTTT. Translation gives CASSFGGGEVTGELFF.

The rearrangement joins TRBV7-9 to TRBJ1-1; the match to TRBD1 covers 9 bases. Germline assignment: CDR1 SEHNR and CDR2 FQNEAQ (reference sequence). The CDR3 consists of 16 residues. The ends lost 1 base at V and 1 base at J; junction bases unmatched: 4. CDR3 region: CASSLGTGVENTEAFF. The CDR3 DNA reads as TGTGCCAGCAGCTTAGGGACAGGGGTAGAGAACACTGAAGCTTTCTTT.

This clone was counted only a few times. The chain recombines TRBV11-3 with TRBJ1-6; D is unresolved. The CDR3 contains 15 residues. Germline CDR1 and CDR2: SGHNT and YENEEA. Trimming removed 2 bases from V and 0 bases from J, with 5 bases in between. The CDR3: CASSLWSSYNSPLHF. CDR3 bases: TGTGCCAGCAGCTTATGGAGCTCCTATAATTCACCCCTCCACTTT.

The V gene is TRBV11-3, the J gene TRBJ1-1, with D tentatively TRBD1 (6 bases). Looked up from germline, CDR1 is SGHNT and CDR2 is YENEEA. The ends were cut back, 3 bases at V and 0 bases at J, with 14 bases in the middle. CDR3 length: 16 residues. The CDR3 spells CASSFTLTGLNTEAFF. The CDR3 coding sequence is TGTGCCAGCAGCTTCACACTGACAGGATTGAACACTGAAGCTTTCTTT.

The V gene is TRBV19, the J gene TRBJ1-1, with D unclear. Germline V CDR1 and CDR2: LNHDA, SQIVND (reference sequence). The CDR3 is 12 amino acids. The ends were cut back, 5 bases at V and 5 bases at J, with 9 bases in the middle. The CDR3 DNA follows: TGTGCCAGTAGTTGGGCGGGGACTGAAGCTTTCTTT. Translated: CASSWAGTEAFF.

J is TRBJ2-1 and V is TRBV5-5; the match to TRBD1 covers 9 bases. J gave up 6 bases and V 4 bases, and 8 bases lay outside the gene matches. There are 15 residues in the CDR3. Germline V gives CDR1 SGHKS, CDR2 YYEKEE (reference sequence). CDR3 sequence reads: CASSRDRVLGNEQFF. The CDR3 region has the DNA TGTGCCAGCAGCCGGGACAGGGTCTTGGGCAATGAGCAGTTCTTC. Full variable domain (missing parts from reference TRBV5-5 and TRBJ2-1): DAGVTQSPTHLIKTRGQQVTLRCSPISGHKSVSWYQQVLGQGPQFIFQYYEKEERGRGNFPDRFSARQFPNYSSELNVNALLLGDSALYLCASSRDRVLGNEQFFGPGTRLTVL.

The chain is built from TRBV4-1 and TRBJ2-7; a possible D gene is TRBD1 (5 bases). The CDR3 is 16 amino acids. The ends were cut back, 0 bases at V and 6 bases at J, with 18 bases in the middle. Germline values: CDR1 MGHRA, CDR2 YSYEKL. The CDR3 nucleotides read TGCGCCAGCAGCCAAGACTGGTGGCAGGGAAGGGGCGAGCAGTACTTC. Encoded protein: CASSQDWWQGRGEQYF.